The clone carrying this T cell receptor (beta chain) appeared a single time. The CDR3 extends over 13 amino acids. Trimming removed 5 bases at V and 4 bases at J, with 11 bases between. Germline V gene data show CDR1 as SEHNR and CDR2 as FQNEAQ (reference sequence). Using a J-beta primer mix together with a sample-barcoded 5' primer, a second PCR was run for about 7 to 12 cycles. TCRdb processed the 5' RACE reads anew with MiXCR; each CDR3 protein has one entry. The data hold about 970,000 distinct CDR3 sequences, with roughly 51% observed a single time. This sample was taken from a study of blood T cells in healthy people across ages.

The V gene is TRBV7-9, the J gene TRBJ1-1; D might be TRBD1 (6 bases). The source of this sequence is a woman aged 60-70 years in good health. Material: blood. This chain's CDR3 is CASSKQGVTEAFF. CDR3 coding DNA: TGTGCCAGCAGCAAACAGGGAGTCACTGAAGCTTTCTTT.